This T cell receptor beta chain was sequenced in a study of blood T cells in healthy people across ages. The wider study: About one barcoded beta molecule per two T cells was captured by template switching. Notes on the study in general: Per million T cells, TCR beta diversity dropped about linearly as age rose.

With a J-beta primer mix and a sample-barcoded 5' primer, a second PCR ran 7 to 11 cycles. One entry per CDR3 protein results from TCRdb running MiXCR on the 5' RACE reads. The table lists roughly 650,000 distinct CDR3 sequences, less than 40% of them singletons. Trimming removed 2 bases from V and 6 bases from J; junction bases left unmatched: 7. The germline V gene encodes CDR1 SGHTA and CDR2 FQGNSA. CDR3 length: 15 amino acids. This clonotype was found many times. Antigen unknown. The chain links TRBV7-2 to TRBJ2-1, with 7 bases lining up with TRBD2. The sequence was collected from an elderly woman in good health. Sequenced input: blood. The CDR3 DNA follows: TGTGCCAGCAGCTTAAAAGCGGGGACCACCAATGAGCAGTTCTTC. Protein product: CASSLKAGTTNEQFF.